A selection of T cell receptor beta chains follows, all from one sample in a study of blood T cell repertoires in COVID-19. TCRdb keeps only in-frame clones here, not all; method: immunoSEQ multiplex PCR. The sample has approximately 94,000 clones; approximately 80% are singletons. The sequencing sample was made of peripheral blood. The origin of the receptors is a man aged 70-80 years with active or convalescent COVID-19. The CDR3 runs from the conserved cysteine through the conserved F or W. The order of the fields is V gene, J gene, D gene, clone size, CDR3 protein, CDR3 DNA. The D gene is left open where the match is weak. Expanded clones are given a class, and other clones once, few, many or no size at all.

v_gene: TRBV2
j_gene: TRBJ2-5
d_gene: -
abundance: -
CDR3aa: CASSPNQNQVGETQYF
CDR3nt: TGTGCCAGCAGTCCCAACCAGAACCAGGTTGGCGAGACCCAGTACTTC

v_gene: TRBV18
j_gene: TRBJ1-2
d_gene: TRBD1
abundance: -
CDR3aa: CASSADRALYGYTF
CDR3nt: TGTGCCAGCTCAGCCGACAGGGCACTGTATGGCTACACCTTC

v_gene: TRBV2
j_gene: TRBJ2-7
d_gene: -
abundance: -
CDR3aa: CASSEATVSYEQYF
CDR3nt: TGTGCCAGCAGTGAAGCGACAGTTTCCTACGAGCAGTACTTC

v_gene: TRBV27
j_gene: TRBJ1-6
d_gene: -
abundance: -
CDR3aa: CASSLEPVYNSPLHF
CDR3nt: TGTGCCAGCAGCCTAGAACCAGTCTATAATTCACCCCTCCACTTT

v_gene: TRBV6-4
j_gene: TRBJ2-3
d_gene: TRBD1
abundance: -
CDR3aa: CASSLQGDTDTQYF
CDR3nt: TGTGCCAGCAGCCTACAGGGGGACACAGATACGCAGTATTTT

v_gene: TRBV18
j_gene: TRBJ2-2
d_gene: -
abundance: -
CDR3aa: CASSPMRIGELFF
CDR3nt: TGTGCCAGCTCACCAATGAGAATCGGGGAGCTGTTTTTT

v_gene: TRBV6-6
j_gene: TRBJ1-1
d_gene: -
abundance: -
CDR3aa: CASSPNGGATEAFF
CDR3nt: TGTGCCAGCAGTCCCAATGGGGGGGCGACTGAAGCTTTCTTT

v_gene: TRBV2
j_gene: TRBJ2-7
d_gene: -
abundance: -
CDR3aa: CASSADSPGEQYF
CDR3nt: TGTGCCAGCAGTGCCGACTCCCCGGGCGAGCAGTACTTC

v_gene: TRBV30
j_gene: TRBJ1-2
d_gene: TRBD1
abundance: -
CDR3aa: CAWRADRGYGYTF
CDR3nt: TGTGCCTGGAGGGCCGACAGGGGCTATGGCTACACCTTC

v_gene: TRBV7-8
j_gene: TRBJ1-2
d_gene: TRBD1
abundance: -
CDR3aa: CASSPGDRRGYTF
CDR3nt: TGTGCCAGCAGCCCGGGGGACAGGCGTGGCTACACCTTC

v_gene: TRBV7-9
j_gene: TRBJ1-1
d_gene: -
abundance: -
CDR3aa: CASSLPGPGTEAFF
CDR3nt: TGTGCCAGCAGCTTACCGGGTCCGGGGACTGAAGCTTTCTTT

v_gene: TRBV6-2/TRBV6-3
j_gene: TRBJ1-5
d_gene: -
abundance: once
CDR3aa: CASSYSGSNQPQHF
CDR3nt: TGTGCCAGCAGTTATTCCGGGTCCAATCAGCCCCAGCATTTT

v_gene: TRBV9
j_gene: TRBJ1-2
d_gene: -
abundance: -
CDR3aa: CASSVEDLGRGQRGYTF
CDR3nt: TGTGCCAGCAGCGTAGAAGATCTAGGCAGGGGCCAAAGAGGCTACACCTTC

v_gene: TRBV2
j_gene: TRBJ1-1
d_gene: -
abundance: -
CDR3aa: CASSGYRQDTEAFF
CDR3nt: TGTGCCAGCAGTGGTTACAGACAAGACACTGAAGCTTTCTTT

v_gene: TRBV28
j_gene: TRBJ1-6
d_gene: TRBD1
abundance: -
CDR3aa: CASSFPPRDRHSPLHF
CDR3nt: TGTGCCAGCAGTTTTCCTCCCCGGGACAGACATTCACCCCTCCACTTT

v_gene: TRBV5-1
j_gene: TRBJ1-5
d_gene: -
abundance: -
CDR3aa: CASSRDGGNQPQHF
CDR3nt: TGCGCCAGCAGCCGCGACGGAGGTAATCAGCCCCAGCATTTT

v_gene: TRBV27
j_gene: TRBJ1-1
d_gene: -
abundance: -
CDR3aa: CASSLTPGANTEAFF
CDR3nt: TGTGCCAGCAGTTTAACCCCAGGGGCGAACACTGAAGCTTTCTTT

v_gene: TRBV4-3
j_gene: TRBJ1-2
d_gene: TRBD1
abundance: -
CDR3aa: CASSQGGQGMSGYTF
CDR3nt: TGCGCCAGCAGCCAAGGGGGACAGGGGATGTCTGGCTACACCTTC

v_gene: TRBV28
j_gene: TRBJ1-6
d_gene: -
abundance: -
CDR3aa: CASTPASGYSPLHF
CDR3nt: TGTGCCAGCACGCCCGCTTCAGGGTATTCACCCCTCCACTTT

v_gene: TRBV7-7
j_gene: TRBJ2-5
d_gene: TRBD1
abundance: -
CDR3aa: CASSRQGEAQETQYF
CDR3nt: TGTGCCAGCAGCCGACAGGGGGAGGCACAAGAGACCCAGTACTTC

v_gene: TRBV10-1
j_gene: TRBJ1-3
d_gene: TRBD1
abundance: -
CDR3aa: CASSEAVQIDRGRSGNTIYF
CDR3nt: TGCGCCAGCAGTGAGGCTGTCCAGATTGACAGGGGGCGATCTGGAAACACCATATATTTT

v_gene: TRBV13
j_gene: TRBJ1-2
d_gene: TRBD1
abundance: -
CDR3aa: CASSPGTGGNYGYTF
CDR3nt: TGTGCCAGCAGCCCGGGGACAGGAGGGAACTATGGCTACACCTTC

v_gene: TRBV27
j_gene: TRBJ1-2
d_gene: -
abundance: -
CDR3aa: CASRGRAGNYGYTF
CDR3nt: TGTGCCAGCAGGGGCAGGGCCGGGAACTATGGCTACACCTTC

v_gene: TRBV13
j_gene: TRBJ2-3
d_gene: -
abundance: -
CDR3aa: CASSLLVGVTQYF
CDR3nt: TGTGCCAGCAGCTTATTAGTAGGGGTTACGCAGTATTTT

v_gene: TRBV4-1
j_gene: TRBJ1-4
d_gene: TRBD1
abundance: few
CDR3aa: CASSQQLGTGEATNEKLFF
CDR3nt: TGCGCCAGCAGCCAACAACTAGGGACAGGGGAAGCGACTAATGAAAAACTGTTTTTT

v_gene: TRBV30
j_gene: TRBJ1-2
d_gene: TRBD1
abundance: -
CDR3aa: CAWLNRGLEGYTF
CDR3nt: TGTGCCTGGTTAAACAGGGGGCTAGAAGGCTACACCTTC

v_gene: TRBV5-1
j_gene: TRBJ1-5
d_gene: -
abundance: -
CDR3aa: CASSLGTGFGQPQHF
CDR3nt: TGCGCCAGCAGCTTGGGTACAGGGTTTGGGCAGCCCCAGCATTTT

v_gene: TRBV27
j_gene: TRBJ2-1
d_gene: TRBD2
abundance: -
CDR3aa: CASSFSAGVVIFEQFF
CDR3nt: TGTGCCAGCAGTTTCTCGGCGGGAGTGGTTATTTTTGAGCAGTTCTTC

v_gene: TRBV23-1
j_gene: TRBJ1-1
d_gene: -
abundance: -
CDR3aa: CASRASGGTGLNTEAFF
CDR3nt: TGCGCCAGCAGAGCCTCGGGGGGCACAGGACTTAACACTGAAGCTTTCTTT

v_gene: TRBV27
j_gene: TRBJ2-5
d_gene: TRBD2
abundance: few
CDR3aa: CASTATSGEQETQYF
CDR3nt: TGTGCCAGCACCGCGACTAGCGGGGAGCAAGAGACCCAGTACTTC

v_gene: TRBV7-6
j_gene: TRBJ1-3
d_gene: TRBD1
abundance: -
CDR3aa: CASSPGQGGFSGNTIYF
CDR3nt: TGTGCCAGCAGCCCGGGACAGGGGGGCTTCTCTGGAAACACCATATATTTT

v_gene: TRBV4-2
j_gene: TRBJ2-6
d_gene: TRBD2
abundance: -
CDR3aa: CASSQEAPLGLAGGLGANVLTF
CDR3nt: TGTGCCAGCAGCCAAGAGGCTCCCCTAGGACTAGCGGGAGGGCTTGGGGCCAACGTCCTGACTTTC

v_gene: TRBV18
j_gene: TRBJ2-7
d_gene: TRBD1
abundance: -
CDR3aa: CASSPWGQGSDEQYF
CDR3nt: TGTGCCAGCTCACCGTGGGGACAGGGGTCCGACGAGCAGTACTTC

v_gene: TRBV2
j_gene: TRBJ2-1
d_gene: -
abundance: -
CDR3aa: CAIPGGGGEYNEQFF
CDR3nt: TGTGCCATCCCTGGTGGGGGAGGAGAATACAATGAGCAGTTCTTC

v_gene: TRBV19
j_gene: TRBJ2-2
d_gene: -
abundance: -
CDR3aa: CASSIRVPGELFF
CDR3nt: TGTGCCAGTAGTATACGGGTCCCCGGGGAGCTGTTTTTT

v_gene: TRBV9
j_gene: TRBJ1-4
d_gene: TRBD1
abundance: -
CDR3aa: CASSPGQSTNEKLFF
CDR3nt: TGTGCCAGCAGCCCGGGACAGTCAACTAATGAAAAACTGTTTTTT

v_gene: TRBV6-5
j_gene: TRBJ2-1
d_gene: TRBD2
abundance: -
CDR3aa: CASSYGTSGYNEQFF
CDR3nt: TGTGCCAGCAGTTACGGGACTAGCGGGTACAATGAGCAGTTCTTC

v_gene: TRBV7-2
j_gene: TRBJ1-2
d_gene: -
abundance: -
CDR3aa: CASSLGGELYGYTF
CDR3nt: TGTGCCAGCAGCTTAGGGGGCGAGCTCTATGGCTACACCTTC

v_gene: TRBV3-1/TRBV3-2
j_gene: TRBJ1-1
d_gene: -
abundance: -
CDR3aa: CASGTGSTEAFF
CDR3nt: TGTGCCAGCGGAACAGGGTCCACTGAAGCTTTCTTT

v_gene: TRBV28
j_gene: TRBJ1-5
d_gene: TRBD1
abundance: -
CDR3aa: CASNGQGGQPQHF
CDR3nt: TGTGCCAGCAACGGACAGGGCGGTCAGCCCCAGCATTTT